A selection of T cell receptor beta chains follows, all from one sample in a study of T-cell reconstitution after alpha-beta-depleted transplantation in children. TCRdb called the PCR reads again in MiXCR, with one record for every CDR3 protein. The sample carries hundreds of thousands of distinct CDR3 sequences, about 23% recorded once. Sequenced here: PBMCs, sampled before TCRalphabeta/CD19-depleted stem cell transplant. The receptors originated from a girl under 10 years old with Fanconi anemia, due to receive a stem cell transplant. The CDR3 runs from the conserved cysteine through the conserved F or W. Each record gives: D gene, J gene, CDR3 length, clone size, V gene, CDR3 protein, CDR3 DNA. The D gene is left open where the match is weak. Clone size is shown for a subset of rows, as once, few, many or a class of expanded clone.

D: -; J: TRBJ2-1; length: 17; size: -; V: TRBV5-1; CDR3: CASSLGSHVSSYNEQFF; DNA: TGCGCCAGCAGCTTGGGTTCCCACGTTAGCTCCTACAATGAGCAGTTCTTC
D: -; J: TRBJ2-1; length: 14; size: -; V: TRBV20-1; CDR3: CSAREQRGSREQFF; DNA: TGCAGTGCTAGAGAACAGAGGGGGAGTAGGGAGCAGTTCTTC
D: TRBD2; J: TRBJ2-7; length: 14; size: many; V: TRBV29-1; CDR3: CSVGSRLAAYEQYF; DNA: TGCAGCGTTGGATCCCGGCTAGCGGCATACGAGCAGTACTTC
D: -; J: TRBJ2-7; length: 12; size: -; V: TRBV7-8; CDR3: CASSLAFGEQYF; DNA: TGTGCCAGCAGCTTAGCCTTTGGCGAGCAGTACTTC
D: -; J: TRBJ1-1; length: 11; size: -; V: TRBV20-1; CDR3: CSARASGGAFF; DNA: TGCAGTGCTAGAGCATCGGGTGGAGCTTTCTTT
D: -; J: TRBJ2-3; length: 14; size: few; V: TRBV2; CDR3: CASSERAWTDTQYF; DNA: TGTGCCAGCAGTGAAAGGGCGTGGACAGATACGCAGTATTTT
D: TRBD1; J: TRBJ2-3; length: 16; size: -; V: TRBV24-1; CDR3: CATSEGQGVFTDTQYF; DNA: TGTGCCACCAGTGAAGGGCAGGGGGTATTCACAGATACGCAGTATTTT
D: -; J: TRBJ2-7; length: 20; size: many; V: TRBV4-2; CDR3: CASSPLSSESERFSFYEQYF; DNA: TGTGCCAGCAGCCCTCTTTCTAGCGAGTCGGAGCGATTTTCCTTTTACGAGCAGTACTTC
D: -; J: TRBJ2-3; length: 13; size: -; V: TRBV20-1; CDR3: CSGAGEDGDTQYF; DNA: TGCAGTGGTGCCGGGGAAGACGGGGATACGCAGTATTTT
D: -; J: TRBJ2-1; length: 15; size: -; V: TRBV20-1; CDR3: CSATRLEKAYNEQFF; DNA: TGCAGTGCTACCCGACTAGAAAAGGCCTACAATGAGCAGTTCTTC
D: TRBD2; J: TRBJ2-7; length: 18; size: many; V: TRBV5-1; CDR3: CASSRGTSRTTLSYEQYF; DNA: TGCGCCAGCAGCAGGGGGACTAGCCGAACCACCCTATCCTACGAGCAGTACTTC
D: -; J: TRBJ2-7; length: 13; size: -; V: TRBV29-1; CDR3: CSVEDLLYHEQYF; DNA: TGCAGCGTTGAAGATCTTCTGTACCACGAGCAGTACTTC
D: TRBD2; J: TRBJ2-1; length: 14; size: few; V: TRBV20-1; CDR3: CSAMTSGRHNEQFF; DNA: TGCAGTGCCATGACTAGCGGGAGACACAATGAGCAGTTCTTC
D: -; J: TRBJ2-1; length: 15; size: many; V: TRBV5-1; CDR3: CASSLAAIRQQEQFF; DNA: TGCGCCAGCAGCTTGGCCGCTATTAGACAACAAGAGCAGTTCTTC
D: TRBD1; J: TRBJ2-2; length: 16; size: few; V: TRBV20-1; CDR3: CSARVRDRGKTGELFF; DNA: TGCAGTGCTAGAGTCCGGGACAGGGGGAAAACCGGGGAGCTGTTTTTT
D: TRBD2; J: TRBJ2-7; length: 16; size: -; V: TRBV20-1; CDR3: CSARVASLLAGNEQYF; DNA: TGCAGTGCTAGAGTGGCGTCGTTGTTAGCGGGAAACGAGCAGTACTTC
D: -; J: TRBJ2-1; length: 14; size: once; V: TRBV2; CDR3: CASSVLTANNEQFF; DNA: TGTGCCAGCTCGGTTCTGACGGCCAACAATGAGCAGTTCTTC
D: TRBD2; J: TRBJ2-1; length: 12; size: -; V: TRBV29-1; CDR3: CSGLGLVGVKYF; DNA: TGCAGCGGACTAGGACTAGTAGGGGTGAAGTACTTC
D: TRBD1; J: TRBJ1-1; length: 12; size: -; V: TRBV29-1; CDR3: CSGWDRDTEAFF; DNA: TGCAGCGGATGGGACAGAGACACTGAAGCTTTTTTT
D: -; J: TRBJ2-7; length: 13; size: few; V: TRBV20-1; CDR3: CSARDRNSYEQYF; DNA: TGCAGTGCTAGGGACAGAAACTCCTACGAGCAGTACTTC
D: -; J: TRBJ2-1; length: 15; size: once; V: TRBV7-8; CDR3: CASSRVTAAYNEQFF; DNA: TGTGCCAGCAGCCGAGTGACAGCCGCCTACAATGAGCAGTTCTTC
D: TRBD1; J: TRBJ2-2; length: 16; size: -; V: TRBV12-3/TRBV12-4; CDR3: CASRNSGTGVTGELFF; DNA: TGTGCCAGCAGAAACTCCGGGACAGGGGTTACCGGGGAGCTGTTTTTT
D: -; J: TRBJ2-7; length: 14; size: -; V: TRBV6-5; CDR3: CASSYSSRLYEQYF; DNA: TGTGCCAGCAGTTACTCTAGCCGTCTCTACGAGCAGTACTTC
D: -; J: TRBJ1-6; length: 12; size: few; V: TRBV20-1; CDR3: CSARETNSPLHF; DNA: TGCAGTGCTAGAGAAACCAATTCACCCCTCCACTTT
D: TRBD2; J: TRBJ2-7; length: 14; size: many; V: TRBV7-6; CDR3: CASSFTSGGSEQYF; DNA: TGTGCCAGCAGTTTCACTAGCGGGGGGAGCGAGCAGTACTTC
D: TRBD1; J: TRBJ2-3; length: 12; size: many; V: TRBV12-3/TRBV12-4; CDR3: CASSGQGDTQYF; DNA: TGTGCCAGCAGTGGACAGGGCGATACGCAGTATTTT
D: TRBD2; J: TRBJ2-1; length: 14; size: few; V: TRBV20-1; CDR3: CSAGSGSGYNEQFF; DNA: TGCAGTGCTGGTAGCGGGAGTGGTTACAATGAGCAGTTCTTC